The 6 T cell receptor beta chains below come from one sample, sequenced in a study of blood T cell repertoires in COVID-19 (dated by TCRdb to about 2020). The library was prepared using the immunoSEQ multiplex PCR assay. The table was pulled from immuneACCESS by TCRdb, which kept in-frame rearrangements only. Such tables lose some clones; where checked, under half of the loss comes from unresolved V genes, and the rest has no known cause. The sample contains under 250,000 clones, around 79% of them found a single time. The leading ten clones occupy around 5.9% of the sample. Sequencing was carried out using peripheral blood. These receptors all stem from a woman aged 40 to 50 with COVID-19, enrolled during active disease.

The J gene is TRBJ2-7, the V gene TRBV14; TRBD1 might be the D (5 bases). From germline, CDR1 is SGHDN and CDR2 FVKESK. The CDR3 sequence is 16 residues long. V lost 0 bases and J lost 4, with 16 bases in between. The CDR3 is CASSQDWSFRAYEQYF. As DNA, the CDR3 is TGTGCCAGCAGCCAAGATTGGTCATTCAGGGCTTACGAGCAGTACTTC.

This clone was observed a few times. The V and J genes are TRBV11-2 and TRBJ1-5; D gene unclear. The CDR3 contains 13 residues. Germline assignment: CDR1 SGHAT and CDR2 FQNNGV. V lost 5 bases and J lost 5, with 10 bases in between. The CDR3 sequence: CASSPSADQPQHF. Written as DNA, the CDR3 is TGTGCCAGCAGCCCGTCCGCGGATCAGCCCCAGCATTTT.

The genes are TRBV9 and TRBJ1-6, with D perhaps matching TRBD1 (5 bases). This CDR3 contains 14 residues. The germline gives CDR1 SGDLS, CDR2 YYNGEE. The V end lost 0 bases, the J end lost 9 bases, and 10 bases lay between the germline ends. CDR3 amino acids: CASSVASGGSPLHF. In DNA, the CDR3 is TGTGCCAGCAGCGTAGCTTCGGGGGGTTCACCCCTCCACTTT.

The rearrangement uses TRBV7-9 and TRBJ1-1; D is uncertain. From germline, CDR1 is SEHNR and CDR2 FQNEAQ (reference sequence). The V end was cut by 5 bases, the J end by 8 bases, with 12 bases between. This CDR3 region has 12 residues. Here the CDR3 DNA reads TGTGCCAGCAGCCCTGGGAGCCGCGAAGCTTTCTTT. This encodes CASSPGSREAFF.

The chain links TRBV28 to TRBJ1-1; a possible D gene is TRBD1 (6 bases). Germline CDR1 reads MDHEN; CDR2 reads SYDVKM. This CDR3 is built from 15 residues. V was trimmed by 3 bases and J by 5 bases, leaving 16 bases between them. The CDR3 loop is CASSLGTLQGTEAFF. Written as DNA, the CDR3 is TGTGCCAGCAGTTTGGGGACACTCCAGGGGACTGAAGCTTTCTTT. The full variable domain, with the rest looked up from reference TRBV28 and TRBJ1-1, is DVKVTQSSRYLVKRTGEKVFLECVQDMDHENMFWYRQDPGLGLRLIYFSYDVKMKEKGDIPEGYSVSREKKERFSLILESASTNQTSMYLCASSLGTLQGTEAFFGQGTRLTVV.

This chain joins TRBV4-3 and TRBJ1-2; possibly TRBD1 for D (6 bases). Germline CDR1 LGHNA, CDR2 YSLEER. V was pared by 2 bases and J by 3 bases, with 10 bases between. The CDR3 extends over 14 amino acids. In DNA, the CDR3 is TGCGCCAGCAGCCAAACGGGGGGCGACTATGGCTACACCTTC. Translated: CASSQTGGDYGYTF.